This T cell receptor beta chain was recovered during a study of naive and memory T cell subsets. TCR cDNA received a 3' ligated oligonucleotide that carried a UMI. Reverse transcription used DNase-treated unsorted total RNA, aiming for about 1 to 1000 ng. Points on this clonotype: A much larger clone differs by one base, so this may be a read error.

Germline values: CDR1 MNHEY, CDR2 SVGEGT. CDR3 length equals 16 residues. V lost 7 bases to trimming and J lost 4 bases, with 20 bases between them. Ligated cDNA underwent four rounds of PCR with nested alpha and beta constant region primers and SP2. Blood and skin TCR RNA was reverse transcribed with alpha and beta constant primers. A single record per CDR3 protein comes from TCRdb applying MiXCR to the 5' RACE reads. The table includes roughly 48,000 distinct CDR3 sequences, 4% to 5% detected once. The gene calls are TRBV6-2 or TRBV6-3 and TRBJ2-1; tentative D call: TRBD2 (6 bases). This sequence was found in a female donor in good health. This chain's CDR3 is CASNNRPGESYNEQFF. In DNA form, the CDR3 reads TGTGCCAGCAATAACCGACCGGGAGAGAGTTACAATGAGCAGTTCTTC.